A selection of T cell receptor beta chains follows, all from one sample in a study of breast tumors, draining lymph nodes, adjacent tissues. MiXCR, run by TCRdb on the multiplex PCR reads, gives a single entry per CDR3 protein. Altogether about 150,000 distinct CDR3 sequences are present, about 30% being singletons, with the ten largest covering 2% to 2.5%. Sequencing was performed on axillary lymph node tissue. These receptors came from a female donor with breast cancer. Some clones in this sample may be carry-over from other donors' samples. Each CDR3 is given without its conserved first and last residue. Each record gives: CDR3 protein, V gene.

CDR3 protein: SAARRFLSTEAF
V gene: TRBV20-1

CDR3 protein: AWSVGWDSEQF
V gene: TRBV30

CDR3 protein: ASSKQGAWGYT
V gene: TRBV2

CDR3 protein: ASSPRGPGAPEQY
V gene: TRBV18

CDR3 protein: AWSPGRGSPLH
V gene: TRBV30

CDR3 protein: SARDLRPANQETQY
V gene: TRBV20-1

CDR3 protein: AWSLLGQGRKMGSPLH
V gene: TRBV30

CDR3 protein: ASSLSVGSGTDTQY
V gene: TRBV5-6

CDR3 protein: ASSLVYLQATNEKLF
V gene: TRBV12-3/TRBV12-4

CDR3 protein: ASSDLGSGGEETQY
V gene: TRBV6-4

CDR3 protein: ATSSPSGGYNEQF
V gene: TRBV15

CDR3 protein: ASSESTSIQETQY
V gene: TRBV25-1